This TCR beta chain is from a study of blood T cell repertoires in COVID-19. Across the whole study: PBMCs, B-cell-depleted T cells, or T cells were the source of the cDNA or gDNA that made up the material.

A remark on this clone: The sample carries other DNA sequences with the same CDR3.

The CDR3 consists of 14 residues. V dropped 0 bases and J dropped 2 bases, with 7 bases sitting between them. Germline CDR1 is SGHTA and CDR2 is FQGNSA. Profiling relied on immunoSEQ multiplex PCR, and the TCRdb table lists in-frame clones only, not all of them. The sample has fewer than 40,000 clones, over 75% seen once. The rearrangement uses TRBV7-2 and TRBJ2-5; D possibly corresponds to TRBD2 (6 bases). Sample: peripheral blood. The TCR was taken from a man between 65 and 85 years old with active COVID-19. The CDR3: CASSLAGGQETQYF. Here the CDR3 DNA reads TGTGCCAGCAGCTTAGCGGGGGGACAAGAGACCCAGTACTTC.